This paragraph covers one T cell receptor (beta chain) sequence. The sample originates from a study of blood T cell repertoires in COVID-19. Looked up from germline, CDR1 is SGHTS and CDR2 is YDEGEE. V lost 1 base and J 2 bases, leaving 6 bases between the germline ends. The CDR3 has 13 amino acids. TCRdb keeps only in-frame clones here, not all; method: immunoSEQ multiplex PCR. The repertoire holds roughly 87,000 clones, with 89% as singletons. This chain connects TRBV5-8 to TRBJ1-1; D is uncertain. This clonotype originated in an elderly woman with active COVID-19. Sequencing input: peripheral blood. CDR3 DNA sequence: TGTGCCAGCAGCTTGATCAGAAACACTGAAGCTTTCTTT. This gives the protein CASSLIRNTEAFF.